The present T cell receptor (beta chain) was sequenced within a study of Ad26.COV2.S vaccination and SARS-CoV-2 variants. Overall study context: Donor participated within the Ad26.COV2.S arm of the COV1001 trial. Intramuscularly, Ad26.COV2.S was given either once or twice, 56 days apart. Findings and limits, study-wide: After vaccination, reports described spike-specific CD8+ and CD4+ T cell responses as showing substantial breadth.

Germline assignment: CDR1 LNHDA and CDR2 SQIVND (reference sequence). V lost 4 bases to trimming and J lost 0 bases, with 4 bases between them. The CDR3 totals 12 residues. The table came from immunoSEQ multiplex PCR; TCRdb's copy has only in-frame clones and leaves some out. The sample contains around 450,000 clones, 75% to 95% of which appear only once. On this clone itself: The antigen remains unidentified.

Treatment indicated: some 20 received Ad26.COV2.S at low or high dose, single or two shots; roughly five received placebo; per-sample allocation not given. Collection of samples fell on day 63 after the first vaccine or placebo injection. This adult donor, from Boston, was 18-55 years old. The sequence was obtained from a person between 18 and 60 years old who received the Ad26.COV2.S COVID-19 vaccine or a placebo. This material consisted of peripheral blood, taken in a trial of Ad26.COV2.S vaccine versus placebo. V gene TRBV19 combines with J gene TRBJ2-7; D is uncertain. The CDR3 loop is CASSTSSYEQYF. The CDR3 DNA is TGTGCCAGTAGTACCAGCTCCTACGAGCAGTACTTC. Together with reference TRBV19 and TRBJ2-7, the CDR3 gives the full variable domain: DGGITQSPKYLFRKEGQNVTLSCEQNLNHDAMYWYRQDPGQGLRLIYYSQIVNDFQKGDIAEGYSVSREKKESFPLTVTSAQKNPTAFYLCASSTSSYEQYFGPGTRLTVT.